What follows are 20 T cell receptor beta chains derived from one specimen sequenced in a study of blood T cell repertoires in COVID-19. Sequenced by immunoSEQ multiplex PCR; TCRdb stores in-frame clones only, minus some. The table shows 300,000 to 350,000 clones, with approximately 88% occurring only once. The sequenced sample was PBMCs or T cells enriched from blood (not recorded which). The receptors shown here come from a man younger than 45 who had recovered from COVID-19.

This clone was seen a handful of times. The DNA for the CDR3 is TGTGCCAGCAGCTTGGCGGGGGGTTCAGCAGGCTACACCTTC. This translates into CASSLAGGSAGYTF. The chain employs TRBV5-6 and TRBJ1-2; a weak D match, TRBD1 (5 bases). V dropped 0 bases and J dropped 8 bases, with 14 bases sitting between them. Germline V gives CDR1 SGHDT, CDR2 YYEEEE. This CDR3 has 14 residues.

The chain is built from TRBV28 and TRBJ1-6; 8 nucleotides align to TRBD1. The CDR3 totals 16 residues. V lost 6 bases and J lost 0; bases outside the gene matches: 4. The germline gives CDR1 MDHEN, CDR2 SYDVKM. Here the CDR3 DNA reads TGTGCCAGCAGGGGGGACAGGAGCTCCTATAATTCACCCCTCCACTTT. Its protein product is CASRGDRSSYNSPLHF.

The table lists this clone with a few counts. This chain connects TRBV2 to TRBJ1-1; D perhaps matches TRBD1 (6 bases). The ends were cut back, 6 bases at V and 7 bases at J, with 15 bases in the middle. CDR3 length equals 13 residues. Looked up from germline, CDR1 is SNHLY and CDR2 is FYNNEI. The CDR3 DNA sequence: TGTGCCAGCAGCCCCGGGACACTTTTTGAAGCTTTCTTT. Translated: CASSPGTLFEAFF. Based on the CDR3 plus reference TRBV2 and TRBJ1-1, the full variable domain is EPEVTQTPSHQVTQMGQEVILRCVPISNHLYFYWYRQILGQKVEFLVSFYNNEISEKSEIFDDQFSVERPDGSNFTLKIRSTKLEDSAMYFCASSPGTLFEAFFGQGTRLTVV.

The gene calls are TRBV2 and TRBJ2-1; TRBD2 matches at 7 bases. V lost 6 bases to trimming and J lost 7 bases; unmatched junction nucleotides: 9. Germline-derived CDR1 and CDR2 are SNHLY and FYNNEI. This CDR3 comprises 14 residues. CDR3 in DNA: TGTGCCAGCAGGACCGGACTAGTGGGAAATGAGCAGTTCTTC. Protein sequence: CASRTGLVGNEQFF.

J is TRBJ2-3 and V is TRBV27, with 7 bases aligning to TRBD1. Germline lookup yields CDR1 MNHEY and CDR2 SMNVEV (reference sequence). Trimming removed 5 bases from V and 2 bases from J; junction bases left unmatched: 13. The CDR3 runs 17 residues. The CDR3 DNA is TGTGCCAGCAGTCCGACAGGGTATTTTACCCACACAGATACGCAGTATTTT. This sequence encodes CASSPTGYFTHTDTQYF.

This clone was seen once. The chain links TRBV7-9 to TRBJ1-2, with D maybe TRBD1 (5 bases). Germline CDR1 SEHNR, CDR2 FQNEAQ (reference sequence). The germline V and J ends were trimmed by 5 bases and 0 bases, with 10 bases remaining between them. The length of the CDR3 is 14 residues. For the CDR3, the DNA is TGTGCCAGCAGCACGGACAAAGCTAACTATGGCTACACCTTC. As protein: CASSTDKANYGYTF.

This chain uses TRBV21-1 with TRBJ1-2. TRBV21-1 is reported as a pseudogene. The CDR3 contains 14 residues. The DNA for the CDR3 is TGTGCCAGCAGCAAGGGGGGGCGCGGCTATGGCTACACCTTC. Translation: CASSKGGRGYGYTF.

This chain joins TRBV28 and TRBJ2-1; a weak D match, TRBD2 (7 bases). CDR3 length: 15 residues. Trimming left V 2 bases short and J 5 bases short, with 13 bases between. CDR1 is MDHEN, CDR2 SYDVKM, per germline. This CDR3 reads CASSLKGGPDNEQFF. In DNA form, the CDR3 reads TGTGCCAGCAGTTTAAAGGGGGGGCCAGACAATGAGCAGTTCTTC.

The rearrangement joins TRBV11-2 to TRBJ1-2; D uncertain. With 5 bases removed from V and 2 bases from J, the gap between germline ends came to 15 bases. Germline assignment: CDR1 SGHAT and CDR2 FQNNGV. The CDR3 totals 15 residues. CDR3 protein: CASSPRGGINYGYTF. Here the CDR3 DNA reads TGTGCCAGCAGCCCCCGGGGAGGGATCAACTATGGCTACACCTTC. The full variable domain, with the rest looked up from reference TRBV11-2 and TRBJ1-2, is EAGVAQSPRYKIIEKRQSVAFWCNPISGHATLYWYQQILGQGPKLLIQFQNNGVVDDSQLPKDRFSAERLKGVDSTLKIQPAKLEDSAVYLCASSPRGGINYGYTFGSGTRLTVV.

This clone was observed a handful of times. V is TRBV19 and J is TRBJ1-5; D unclear. Trimming stripped 6 bases from V and 2 bases from J, with 14 bases between. This CDR3 spans 15 amino acids. The V gene's germline CDR1 is LNHDA and CDR2 SQIVND (reference sequence). The CDR3 sequence is CASSPFDQGNQPQHF. CDR3 nucleotides: TGTGCCAGTAGCCCATTTGACCAGGGCAATCAGCCCCAGCATTTT. Variable domain in full (rest from reference TRBV19 and TRBJ1-5): DGGITQSPKYLFRKEGQNVTLSCEQNLNHDAMYWYRQDPGQGLRLIYYSQIVNDFQKGDIAEGYSVSREKKESFPLTVTSAQKNPTAFYLCASSPFDQGNQPQHFGDGTRLSIL.

The chain joins TRBV7-9 to TRBJ2-7; 7 nucleotides align to TRBD1. V was clipped by 3 bases and J by 1 base; unmatched bases: 3. This CDR3 is built from 14 residues. Germline V CDR1 and CDR2: SEHNR, FQNEAQ (reference sequence). This CDR3 reads CASSFTGASYEQYF. The CDR3 region has the DNA TGTGCCAGCAGCTTCACAGGGGCTTCCTACGAGCAGTACTTC. Drawing the rest from reference TRBV7-9 and TRBJ2-7, the complete variable domain is DTGVSQNPRHKITKRGQNVTFRCDPISEHNRLYWYRQTLGQGPEFLTYFQNEAQLEKSRLLSDRFSAERPKGSFSTLEIQRTEQGDSAMYLCASSFTGASYEQYFGPGTRLTVT.

The genes are TRBV19 and TRBJ2-7; D not resolved. Germline CDR1 LNHDA, CDR2 SQIVND (reference sequence). The CDR3 has 15 residues. V was clipped by 4 bases and J by 0 bases, with 13 bases between them. In nucleotides, the CDR3 is TGTGCCAGTAGTAGTGCTGGTAGTTCCTCCTACGAGCAGTACTTC. Its protein is CASSSAGSSSYEQYF.

The V and J genes are TRBV15 and TRBJ2-5; 7 positions agree with TRBD1. This CDR3 comprises 18 residues. Germline CDR1 is LNHNV and CDR2 is YYDKDF (reference sequence). The V segment lost 2 bases and the J segment 4 bases; nucleotides outside the gene matches: 16. CDR3 protein: CATSRRPQGTRISETQYF. The CDR3 region has the DNA TGTGCCACCAGCAGAAGACCACAGGGGACGCGTATCTCAGAGACCCAGTACTTC.

The rearrangement joins TRBV10-3 to TRBJ1-1; 11 bases line up with TRBD1. There are 16 residues in the CDR3. Trimming at V came to 6 bases and at J to 1 base, leaving 7 bases not matched to a gene. Germline V gene data show CDR1 as ENHRY and CDR2 as SYGVKD. In DNA, the CDR3 is TGTGCCATCAGGGGCCGGGACAGGGGGACGAACACTGAAGCTTTCTTT. It translates to CAIRGRDRGTNTEAFF.

The chain couples TRBV2 to TRBJ2-5; D is possibly TRBD1 (6 bases). Germline assignment: CDR1 SNHLY and CDR2 FYNNEI. This CDR3 has 13 amino acids. V lost 4 bases to trimming and J lost 1 base, with 7 bases between them. This CDR3 is CASSGDTQETQYF. CDR3 nucleotide sequence: TGTGCCAGCAGTGGGGACACCCAAGAGACCCAGTACTTC.

J is TRBJ2-1 and V is TRBV2; D perhaps matches TRBD2 (5 bases). CDR3 length: 14 amino acids. CDR1 is SNHLY and CDR2 is FYNNEI in the germline V gene. The V end was cut by 7 bases, the J end by 6 bases, with 16 bases between. The CDR3 protein is CASIPPRGFNEQFF. The DNA for the CDR3 is TGTGCCAGCATTCCCCCCCGGGGTTTCAATGAGCAGTTCTTC.

This chain connects TRBV11-3 to TRBJ2-1; 9 bases are shared with TRBD2. V was clipped by 5 bases and J by 6 bases; unmatched bases: 8. CDR3 length equals 15 residues. CDR1 and CDR2 (germline): SGHNT, YENEEA. The CDR3 sequence: CASSPASGGFNEQFF. In DNA, the CDR3 is TGTGCCAGCAGCCCCGCGAGCGGGGGGTTCAATGAGCAGTTCTTC.

The gene calls are TRBV30 and TRBJ2-2; perhaps TRBD1 as D (6 bases). CDR1 and CDR2 (germline): GTSNPN, SVGIG (reference sequence). The V end was cut by 4 bases, the J end by 2 bases, with 11 bases between. This CDR3 is built from 14 residues. As DNA, the CDR3 is TGTGCCTGGACTCGTGGGGGCAACACCGGGGAGCTGTTTTTT. Protein sequence: CAWTRGGNTGELFF.

The rearrangement links TRBV3-1 (or the pseudogene TRBV3-2) to TRBJ2-3, with TRBD2 matching 9 bases. V shed 4 bases and J 3 bases; nucleotides not matched to a gene: 11. The CDR3 contains 17 residues. CDR1 and CDR2 from the germline V gene are LGHDT and YNNKEL (reference sequence). The CDR3 is CASSPRGGGARTDTQYF. Here the CDR3 DNA reads TGTGCCAGCAGCCCGAGGGGCGGGGGGGCAAGAACAGATACGCAGTATTTT.

V and J are TRBV11-2 and TRBJ2-7; D is perhaps TRBD2 (6 bases). The germline gives CDR1 SGHAT, CDR2 FQNNGV. Trimming removed 0 bases from V and 0 bases from J, with 15 bases in between. The CDR3 is made up of 17 amino acids. The CDR3 coding sequence is TGTGCCAGCAGCTTAGATCTGGCGCGGGAACGCTCCTACGAGCAGTACTTC. Translating it yields CASSLDLARERSYEQYF.